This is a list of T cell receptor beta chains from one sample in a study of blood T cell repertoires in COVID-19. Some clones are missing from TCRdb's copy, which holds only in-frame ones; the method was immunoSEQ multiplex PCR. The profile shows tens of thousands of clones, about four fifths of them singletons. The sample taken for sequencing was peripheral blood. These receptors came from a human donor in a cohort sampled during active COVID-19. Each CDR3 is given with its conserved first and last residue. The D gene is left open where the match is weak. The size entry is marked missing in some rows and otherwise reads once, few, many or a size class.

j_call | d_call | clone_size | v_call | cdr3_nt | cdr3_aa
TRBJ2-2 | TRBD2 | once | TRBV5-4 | TGTGCCAGCAGCTATCCGACTAGCGAGAACACCGGGGAGCTGTTTTTT | CASSYPTSENTGELFF
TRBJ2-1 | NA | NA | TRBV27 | TGTGCCAGCAGTTGGGGGGGCCACTCCTACAATGAGCAGTTCTTC | CASSWGGHSYNEQFF
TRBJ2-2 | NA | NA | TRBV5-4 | TGTGCCAGCAGCTTTACCGGGACTGCGAACACCGGGGAGCTGTTTTTT | CASSFTGTANTGELFF
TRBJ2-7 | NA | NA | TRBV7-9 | TGTGCCAGCAGCCCGACGCTGGACACCTCCTACGAGCAGTACTTC | CASSPTLDTSYEQYF
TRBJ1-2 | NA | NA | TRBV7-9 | TGTGCCAGCAGCTTAGGGGGCGGCTATGGCTACACCTTC | CASSLGGGYGYTF
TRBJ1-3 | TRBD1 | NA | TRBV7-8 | TGTGCCAGCAGCTTAGCGTCCCAGGGGGCCCGCCAGAGCAAAGCTGGAAACACCATATATTTT | CASSLASQGARQSKAGNTIYF
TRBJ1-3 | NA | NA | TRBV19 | TGTGCCACCAAAATGGCGGTTGCTGGAAACACCATATATTTT | CATKMAVAGNTIYF
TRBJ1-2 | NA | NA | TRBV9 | TGTGCCAGCAGCGTAGGCCGACCGTCAGGGGATGGCTACACCTTC | CASSVGRPSGDGYTF
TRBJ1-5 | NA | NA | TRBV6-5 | TGTGCCAGCAGAGACAGGCAGTTGAAGCCCCAGCATTTT | CASRDRQLKPQHF
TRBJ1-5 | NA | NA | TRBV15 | TGTGCCACCAGCAGAGATCGTGTGGGCCAGCCCCAGCATTTT | CATSRDRVGQPQHF
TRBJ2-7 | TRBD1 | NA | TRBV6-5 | TGTGCCAGCAGTTACGGGGGACAGGGCAGCTACGAGCAGTACTTC | CASSYGGQGSYEQYF
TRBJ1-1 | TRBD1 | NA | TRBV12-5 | TGTGCTAGTGGTTTACAGGGGGAAGAAGCTTTCTTT | CASGLQGEEAFF
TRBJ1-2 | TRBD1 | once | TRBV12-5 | TGTGCTAGTGGTTTGGTACTTTCCCAGGGGGCTACTTCTAACTATGGCTACACCTTC | CASGLVLSQGATSNYGYTF
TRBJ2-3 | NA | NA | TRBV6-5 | TGTGCCAGCAGTTCCAATGCAGATACGCAGTATTTT | CASSSNADTQYF
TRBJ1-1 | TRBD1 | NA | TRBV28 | TGTGCCAGCCAGACAGGGTGGGACACTGAAGCTTTCTTT | CASQTGWDTEAFF
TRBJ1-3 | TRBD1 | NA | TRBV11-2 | TGTGCCAGCAGCTTAGCTACCCCCGGGACAGGGCTTTGGACCATATATTTT | CASSLATPGTGLWTIYF
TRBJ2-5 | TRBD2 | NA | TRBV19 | TGTGCCAGTAGTCCCCTCCTAGCGGGGGTGGAGACCCAGTACTTC | CASSPLLAGVETQYF
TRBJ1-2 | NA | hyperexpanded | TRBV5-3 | TGTGCCAGAAGTCCCCGGGACTATGGCTACACCTTC | CARSPRDYGYTF
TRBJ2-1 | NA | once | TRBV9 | TGTGCCAGCAGCGTCAGTTCAGGGTACAATGAGCAGTTCTTC | CASSVSSGYNEQFF
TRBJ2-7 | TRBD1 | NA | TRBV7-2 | TGTGCCAGCAGCCTCTCCCGGGACAGCCAATCCTACGAGCAGTACTTC | CASSLSRDSQSYEQYF
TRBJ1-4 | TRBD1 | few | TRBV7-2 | TGTGCCAGCAGCTCTCGCGCAGTTATAGGGACAGCTAATGAAAAACTGTTTTTT | CASSSRAVIGTANEKLFF
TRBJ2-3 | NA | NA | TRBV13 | TGTGCCAGCAGCTACGGGGGAAGCACAGATACGCAGTATTTT | CASSYGGSTDTQYF
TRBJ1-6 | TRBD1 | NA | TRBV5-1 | TGCGCCAGCAGCTTGGGGGGACAGAATTCACCCCTCCACTTT | CASSLGGQNSPLHF
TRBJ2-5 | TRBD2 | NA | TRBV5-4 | TGTGCCAGCAGCTCGGGTGGTCGGGGGGACGTTGAGACCCAGTACTTC | CASSSGGRGDVETQYF
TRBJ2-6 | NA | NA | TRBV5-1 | TGCGCCAGCAGCCCATACGCACAGGGAACCGGGGCCAACGTCCTGACTTTC | CASSPYAQGTGANVLTF
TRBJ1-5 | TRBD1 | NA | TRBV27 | TGTGCCAGCAGTCTCGGACAGGGCAATCAGCCCCAGCATTTT | CASSLGQGNQPQHF
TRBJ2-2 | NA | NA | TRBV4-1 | TGCGCCAGCAGGGCTGGTACCGGGGAGCTGTTTTTT | CASRAGTGELFF
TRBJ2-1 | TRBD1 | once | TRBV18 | TGTGCCAGCTCACAAGGGACAGGGGCATACAATGAGCAGTTCTTC | CASSQGTGAYNEQFF
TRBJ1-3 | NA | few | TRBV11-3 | TGTGCCAGCAGCCTAGACTCCGGAAACACCATATATTTT | CASSLDSGNTIYF
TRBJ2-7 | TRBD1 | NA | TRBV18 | TGTGCCAGCTCACCGGGACAGGTCTACGAGCAGTACTTC | CASSPGQVYEQYF
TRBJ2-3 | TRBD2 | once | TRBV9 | TGTGCCAGCAGCGAGACCTCAGCGGGGGGGCGTGTCGGGACAGATACGCAGTATTTT | CASSETSAGGRVGTDTQYF
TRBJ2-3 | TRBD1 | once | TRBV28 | TGTGCCAGCAGACCAGGGGGCGGGAGCACAGATACGCAGTATTTT | CASRPGGGSTDTQYF
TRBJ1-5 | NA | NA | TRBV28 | TGTGCTTCAAAGGGAGTCTATAGCAATCAGCCCCAGCATTTT | CASKGVYSNQPQHF
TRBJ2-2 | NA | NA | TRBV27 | TGTGCCACCAGGGGGGGGGCCGGGGAGCTGTTTTTT | CATRGGAGELFF
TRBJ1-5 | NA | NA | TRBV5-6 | TGTGCCAGCAGCCCGGGGGATGACAGAAGGAATCAGCCCCAGCATTTT | CASSPGDDRRNQPQHF
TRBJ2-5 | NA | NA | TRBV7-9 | TGTGCCAGCAGCCAAAGGGGCTACCAAGAGACCCAGTACTTC | CASSQRGYQETQYF
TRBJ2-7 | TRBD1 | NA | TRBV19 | TGTGCCAGTAGCGCCACAGGGGACCCTAATCGGGAGCAGTACTTC | CASSATGDPNREQYF
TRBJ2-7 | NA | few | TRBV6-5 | TGTGCCAGCCCCAGCCCTCAGGGGCAGTACTTC | CASPSPQGQYF
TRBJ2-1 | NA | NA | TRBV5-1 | TGCGCCAGCAGCTCGGACGGCGGGATTAATGAGCAGTTCTTC | CASSSDGGINEQFF
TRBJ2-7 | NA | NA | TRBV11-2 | TGTGCCAGCAGCTTACCCGGACTGACGGAGGCCTACGAGCAGTACTTC | CASSLPGLTEAYEQYF
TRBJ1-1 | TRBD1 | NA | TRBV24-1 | TGTGCCACCAGTAGGACAGGGGGCGAGGCTTTCTTT | CATSRTGGEAFF
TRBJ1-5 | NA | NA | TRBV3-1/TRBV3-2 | TGTGCCAGCAGCGCCAGGGTCAATCAGCCCCAGCATTTT | CASSARVNQPQHF
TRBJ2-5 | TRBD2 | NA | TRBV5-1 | TGCGCCAGCAGCTCCTCCGGGACTAGCGGGGGTGAGACCCAGTACTTC | CASSSSGTSGGETQYF
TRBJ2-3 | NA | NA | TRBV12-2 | TGTGCAAGCCTCGAAGGGGCAGATACGCAGTATTTT | CASLEGADTQYF
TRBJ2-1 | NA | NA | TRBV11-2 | TGTGCCAGCAGCTTAGTCGTTTCCTACAATGAGCAGTTCTTC | CASSLVVSYNEQFF
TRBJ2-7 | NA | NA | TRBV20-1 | TGCAGTGCTAGTGTAGGGGAACGTGAGCAGTACTTC | CSASVGEREQYF
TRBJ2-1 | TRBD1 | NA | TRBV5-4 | TGTGCCAGCAGCTACAGGACAGGGGGATATTCTAGGTGGGATGAGCAGTTCTTC | CASSYRTGGYSRWDEQFF
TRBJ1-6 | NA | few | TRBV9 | TGTGCCAGCAGCGCGACACTCTATAATTCACCCCTCCACTTT | CASSATLYNSPLHF
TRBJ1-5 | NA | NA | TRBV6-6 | TGTGCCAGCAGTTACTCTGGGGCGTTCAATCAGCCCCAGCATTTT | CASSYSGAFNQPQHF
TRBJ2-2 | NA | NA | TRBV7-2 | TGTGCCAGCAGCTTAGTCTCGGGCGGGGAGCTGTTTTTT | CASSLVSGGELFF
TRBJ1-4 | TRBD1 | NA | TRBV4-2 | TGTGCCAGCAGCCAAGGTACTCACAGGGGTAGTGAAAAACTGTTTTTT | CASSQGTHRGSEKLFF
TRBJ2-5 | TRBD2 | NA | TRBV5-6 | TGTGCCAGCAGCTTGGGGCGGGGGGGCCAAGAGACCCAGTACTTC | CASSLGRGGQETQYF
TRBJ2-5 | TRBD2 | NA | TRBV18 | TGTGCCAGCTCACCAAAGTACCCCGGGACTAGCGGGCTAGAGACCCAGTACTTC | CASSPKYPGTSGLETQYF